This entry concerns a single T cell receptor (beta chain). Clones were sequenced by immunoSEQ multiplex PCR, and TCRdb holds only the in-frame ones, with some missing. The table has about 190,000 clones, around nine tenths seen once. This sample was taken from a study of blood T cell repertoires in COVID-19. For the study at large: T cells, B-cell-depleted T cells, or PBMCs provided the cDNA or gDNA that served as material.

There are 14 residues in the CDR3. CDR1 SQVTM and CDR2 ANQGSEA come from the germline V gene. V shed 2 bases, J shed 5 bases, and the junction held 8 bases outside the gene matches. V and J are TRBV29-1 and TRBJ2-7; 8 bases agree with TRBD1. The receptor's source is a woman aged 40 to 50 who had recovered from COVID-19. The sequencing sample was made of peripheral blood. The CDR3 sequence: CSVERIDRGNEQYF. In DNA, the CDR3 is TGCAGCGTTGAACGGATAGACAGGGGTAACGAGCAGTACTTC.